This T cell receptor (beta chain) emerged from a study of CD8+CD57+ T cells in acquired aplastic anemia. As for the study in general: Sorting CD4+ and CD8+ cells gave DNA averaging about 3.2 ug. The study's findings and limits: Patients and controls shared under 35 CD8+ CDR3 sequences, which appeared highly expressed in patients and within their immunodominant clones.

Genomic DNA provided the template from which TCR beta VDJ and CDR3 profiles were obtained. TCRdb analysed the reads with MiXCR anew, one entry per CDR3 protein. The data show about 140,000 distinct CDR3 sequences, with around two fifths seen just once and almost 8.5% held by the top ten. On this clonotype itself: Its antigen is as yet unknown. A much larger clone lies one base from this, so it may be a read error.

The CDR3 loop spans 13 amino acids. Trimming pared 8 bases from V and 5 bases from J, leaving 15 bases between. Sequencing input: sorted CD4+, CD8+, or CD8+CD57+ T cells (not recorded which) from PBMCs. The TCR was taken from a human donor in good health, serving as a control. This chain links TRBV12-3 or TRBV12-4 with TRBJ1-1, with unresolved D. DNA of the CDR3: TGTGCCAGCGGGAAAGGTTGGCGGACTGAAGCTTTCTTT. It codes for CASGKGWRTEAFF.